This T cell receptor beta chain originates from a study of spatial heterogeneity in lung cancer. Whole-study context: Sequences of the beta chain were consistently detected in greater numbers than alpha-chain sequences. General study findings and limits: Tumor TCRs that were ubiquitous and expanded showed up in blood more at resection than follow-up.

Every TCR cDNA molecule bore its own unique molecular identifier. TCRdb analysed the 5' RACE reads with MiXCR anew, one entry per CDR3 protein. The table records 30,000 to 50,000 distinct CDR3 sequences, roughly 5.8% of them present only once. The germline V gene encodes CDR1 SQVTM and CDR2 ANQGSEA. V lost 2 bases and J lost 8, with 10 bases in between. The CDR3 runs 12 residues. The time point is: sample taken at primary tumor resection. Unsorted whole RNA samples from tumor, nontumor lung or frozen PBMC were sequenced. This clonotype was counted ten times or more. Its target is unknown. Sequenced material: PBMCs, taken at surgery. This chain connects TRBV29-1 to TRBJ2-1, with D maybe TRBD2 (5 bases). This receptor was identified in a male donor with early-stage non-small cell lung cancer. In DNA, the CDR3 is TGCAGCGTTGAATCGGGAAGGGATGAGCAGTTCTTC. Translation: CSVESGRDEQFF.